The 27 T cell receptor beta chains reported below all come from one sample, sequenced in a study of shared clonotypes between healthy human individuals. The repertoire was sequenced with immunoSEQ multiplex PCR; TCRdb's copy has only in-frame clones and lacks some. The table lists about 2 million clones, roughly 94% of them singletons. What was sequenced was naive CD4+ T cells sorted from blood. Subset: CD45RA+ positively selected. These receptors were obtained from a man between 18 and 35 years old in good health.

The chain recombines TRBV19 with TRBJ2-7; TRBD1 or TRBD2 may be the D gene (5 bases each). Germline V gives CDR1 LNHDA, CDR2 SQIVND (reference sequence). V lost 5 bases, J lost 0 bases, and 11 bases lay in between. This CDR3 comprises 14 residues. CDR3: CASSWDLTSYEQYF. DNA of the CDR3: TGTGCCAGTAGTTGGGACCTAACCTCCTACGAGCAGTACTTC.

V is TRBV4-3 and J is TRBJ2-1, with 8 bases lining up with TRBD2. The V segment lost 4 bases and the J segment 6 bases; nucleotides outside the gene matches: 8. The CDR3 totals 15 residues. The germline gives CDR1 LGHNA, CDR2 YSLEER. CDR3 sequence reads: CASSRKRESLNEQFF. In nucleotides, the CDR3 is TGCGCCAGCAGCCGCAAGCGGGAGTCTCTCAATGAGCAGTTCTTC.

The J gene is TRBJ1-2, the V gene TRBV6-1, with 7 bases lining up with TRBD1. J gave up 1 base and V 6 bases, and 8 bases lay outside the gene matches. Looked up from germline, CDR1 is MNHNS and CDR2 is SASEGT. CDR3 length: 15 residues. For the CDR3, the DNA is TGTGCCAGCAGCGCCGGGACAGTGAATAACTATGGCTACACCTTC. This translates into CASSAGTVNNYGYTF.

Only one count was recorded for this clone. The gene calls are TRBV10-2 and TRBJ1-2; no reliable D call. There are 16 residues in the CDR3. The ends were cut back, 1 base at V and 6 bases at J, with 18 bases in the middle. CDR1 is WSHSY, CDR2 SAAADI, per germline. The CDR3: CASSEFLSGPLDGYTF. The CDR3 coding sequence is TGCGCCAGCAGTGAGTTTCTTTCCGGGCCCCTGGATGGCTACACCTTC.

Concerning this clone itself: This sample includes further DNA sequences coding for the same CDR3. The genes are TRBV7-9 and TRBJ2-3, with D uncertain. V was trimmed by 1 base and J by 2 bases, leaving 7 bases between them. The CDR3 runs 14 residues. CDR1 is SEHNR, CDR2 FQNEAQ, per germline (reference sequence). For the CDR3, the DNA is TGTGCCAGCAGCTTAGTCACCTACACAGATACGCAGTATTTT. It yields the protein CASSLVTYTDTQYF.

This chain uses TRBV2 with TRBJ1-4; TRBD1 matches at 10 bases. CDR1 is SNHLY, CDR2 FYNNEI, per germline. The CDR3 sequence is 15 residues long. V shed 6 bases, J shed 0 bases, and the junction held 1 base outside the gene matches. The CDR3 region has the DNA TGTGCCAGCAGGGGGACAGGGGCAACTAATGAAAAACTGTTTTTT. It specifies CASRGTGATNEKLFF.

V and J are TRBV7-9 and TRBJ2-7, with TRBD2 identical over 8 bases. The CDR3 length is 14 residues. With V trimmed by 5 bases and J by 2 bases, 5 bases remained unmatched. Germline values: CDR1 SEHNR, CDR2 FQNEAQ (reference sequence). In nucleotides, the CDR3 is TGTGCCAGCAGCCCAAGCGGGGGTACCTACGAGCAGTACTTC. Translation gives CASSPSGGTYEQYF.

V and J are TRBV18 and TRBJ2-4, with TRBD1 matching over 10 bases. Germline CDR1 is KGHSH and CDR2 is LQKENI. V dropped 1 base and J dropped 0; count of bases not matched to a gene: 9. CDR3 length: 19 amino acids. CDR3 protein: CASSPRGQGTSLAKNIQYF. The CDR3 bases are TGTGCCAGCTCACCACGGGGACAGGGGACTTCTCTAGCCAAAAACATTCAGTACTTC. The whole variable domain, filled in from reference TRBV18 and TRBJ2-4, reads NAGVMQNPRHLVRRRGQEARLRCSPMKGHSHVYWYRQLPEEGLKFMVYLQKENIIDESGMPKERFSAEFPKEGPSILRIQQVVRGDSAAYFCASSPRGQGTSLAKNIQYFGAGTRLSVL.

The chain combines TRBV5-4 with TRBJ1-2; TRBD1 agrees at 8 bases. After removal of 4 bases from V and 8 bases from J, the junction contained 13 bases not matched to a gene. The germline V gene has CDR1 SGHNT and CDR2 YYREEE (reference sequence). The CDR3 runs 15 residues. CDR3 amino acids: CASSGGGQGVYGYTF. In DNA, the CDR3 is TGTGCCAGCAGCGGAGGAGGACAGGGAGTATACGGCTACACCTTC.

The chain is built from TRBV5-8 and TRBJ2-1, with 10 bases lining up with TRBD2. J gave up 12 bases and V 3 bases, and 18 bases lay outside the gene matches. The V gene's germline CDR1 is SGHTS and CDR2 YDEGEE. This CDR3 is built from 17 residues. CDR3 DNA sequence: TGTGCCAGCAGCTCGTACGGCGTCGTAGCGGGGGGTTCCAGGCAGTTCTTC. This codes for CASSSYGVVAGGSRQFF.

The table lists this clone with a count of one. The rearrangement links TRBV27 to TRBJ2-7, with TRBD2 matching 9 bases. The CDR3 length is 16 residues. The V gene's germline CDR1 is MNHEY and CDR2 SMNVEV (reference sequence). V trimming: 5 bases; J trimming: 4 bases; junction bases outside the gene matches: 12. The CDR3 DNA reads TGTGCCAGCAGTCCCTCCGCGGGGGGGCTCGTATACGAGCAGTACTTC. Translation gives CASSPSAGGLVYEQYF.

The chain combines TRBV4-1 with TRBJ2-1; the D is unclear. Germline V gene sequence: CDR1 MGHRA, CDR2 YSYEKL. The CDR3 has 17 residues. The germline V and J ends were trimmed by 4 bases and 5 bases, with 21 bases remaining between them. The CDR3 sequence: CASSLLRLVPQNNEQFF. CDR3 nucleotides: TGCGCCAGCAGCCTTCTCCGCCTGGTTCCACAGAACAATGAGCAGTTCTTC.

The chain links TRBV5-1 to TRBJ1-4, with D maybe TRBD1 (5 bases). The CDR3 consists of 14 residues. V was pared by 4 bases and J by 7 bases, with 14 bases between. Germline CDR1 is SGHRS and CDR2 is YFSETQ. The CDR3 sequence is CASSASGTSEKLFF. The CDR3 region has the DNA TGCGCCAGCAGCGCCTCCGGGACGAGTGAAAAACTGTTTTTT.

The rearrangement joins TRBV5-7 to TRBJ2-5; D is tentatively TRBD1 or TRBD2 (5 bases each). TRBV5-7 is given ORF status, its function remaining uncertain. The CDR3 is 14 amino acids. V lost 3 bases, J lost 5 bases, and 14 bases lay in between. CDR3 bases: TGTGCCAGCAGCTCGCCGGGACCCGGGGAGACCCAGTACTTC. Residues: CASSSPGPGETQYF.

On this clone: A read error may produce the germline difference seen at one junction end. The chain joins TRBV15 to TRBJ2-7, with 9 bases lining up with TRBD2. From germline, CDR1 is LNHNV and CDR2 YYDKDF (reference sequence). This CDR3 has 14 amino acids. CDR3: CATSRDRLAGPAFF. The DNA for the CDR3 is TGTGCCACCAGCAGAGATCGTCTAGCGGGACCTGCTTTCTTC.

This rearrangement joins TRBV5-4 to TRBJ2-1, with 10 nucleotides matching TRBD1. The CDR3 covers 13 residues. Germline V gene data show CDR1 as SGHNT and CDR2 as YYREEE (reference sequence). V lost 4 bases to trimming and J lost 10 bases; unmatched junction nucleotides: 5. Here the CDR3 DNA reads TGTGCCAGCAGCCCCGACAGGGGGCGGGAGCAGTTCTTC. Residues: CASSPDRGREQFF.

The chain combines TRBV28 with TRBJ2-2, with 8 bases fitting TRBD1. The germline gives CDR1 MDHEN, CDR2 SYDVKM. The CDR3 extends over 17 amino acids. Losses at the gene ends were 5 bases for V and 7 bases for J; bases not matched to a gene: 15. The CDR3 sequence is CASSPGTRQGWSGELFF. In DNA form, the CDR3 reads TGTGCCAGCAGTCCCGGGACCAGACAGGGGTGGAGCGGGGAGCTGTTTTTT.

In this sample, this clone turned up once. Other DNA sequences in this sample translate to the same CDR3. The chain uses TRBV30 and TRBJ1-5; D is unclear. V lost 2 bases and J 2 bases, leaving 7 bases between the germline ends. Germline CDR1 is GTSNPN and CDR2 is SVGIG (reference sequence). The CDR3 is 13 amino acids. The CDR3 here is CAWSLQGNQPQHF. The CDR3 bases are TGTGCCTGGAGTCTCCAGGGCAATCAGCCCCAGCATTTT.

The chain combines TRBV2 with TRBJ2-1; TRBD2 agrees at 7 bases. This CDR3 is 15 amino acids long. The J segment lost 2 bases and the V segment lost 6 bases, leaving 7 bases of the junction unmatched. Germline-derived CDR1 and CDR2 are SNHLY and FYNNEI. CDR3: CASSRTTSPYNEQFF. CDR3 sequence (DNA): TGTGCCAGCAGCCGAACGACTAGCCCCTACAATGAGCAGTTCTTC.

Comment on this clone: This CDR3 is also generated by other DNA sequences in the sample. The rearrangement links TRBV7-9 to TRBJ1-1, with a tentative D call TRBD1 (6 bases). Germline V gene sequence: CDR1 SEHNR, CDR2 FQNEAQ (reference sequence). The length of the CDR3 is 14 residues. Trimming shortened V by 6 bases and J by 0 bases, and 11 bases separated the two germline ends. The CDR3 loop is CASSSGAMNTEAFF. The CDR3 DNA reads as TGTGCCAGCAGTTCAGGGGCCATGAACACTGAAGCTTTCTTT.

CDR3 in amino acids: CATRLAGVYNEQFF. CDR3 in DNA: TGTGCCACCCGACTAGCGGGGGTGTACAATGAGCAGTTCTTC. The chain couples TRBV2 to TRBJ2-1, with 12 bases that match TRBD2. With 10 bases clipped from V and 4 bases from J, the junction kept 5 bases outside the gene matches. CDR3 length: 14 amino acids. Germline CDR1 and CDR2: SNHLY and FYNNEI.

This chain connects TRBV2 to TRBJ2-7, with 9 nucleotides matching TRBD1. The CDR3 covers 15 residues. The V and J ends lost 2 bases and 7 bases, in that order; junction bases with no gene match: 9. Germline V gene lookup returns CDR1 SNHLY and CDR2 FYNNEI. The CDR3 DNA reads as TGTGCCAGCAGTGAACCCGGGACAGGGCTTGGTGAGCAGTACTTC. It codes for CASSEPGTGLGEQYF.

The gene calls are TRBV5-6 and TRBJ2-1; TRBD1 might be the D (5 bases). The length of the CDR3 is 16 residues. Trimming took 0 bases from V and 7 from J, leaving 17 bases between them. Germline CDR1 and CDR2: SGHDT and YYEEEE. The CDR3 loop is CASSLALGVIDNEQFF. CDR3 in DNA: TGTGCCAGCAGCTTGGCGCTAGGGGTCATAGATAATGAGCAGTTCTTC. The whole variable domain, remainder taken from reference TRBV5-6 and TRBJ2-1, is DAGVTQSPTHLIKTRGQQVTLRCSPKSGHDTVSWYQQALGQGPQFIFQYYEEEERQRGNFPDRFSGHQFPNYSSELNVNALLLGDSALYLCASSLALGVIDNEQFFGPGTRLTVL.

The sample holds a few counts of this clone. The CDR3 coding sequence is TGTGCCAGCACTGGACTAGCGGGAGACGAGCAGTACTTC. Translating it yields CASTGLAGDEQYF. The chain links TRBV6-5 to TRBJ2-7; TRBD2 matches 13 bases. The CDR3 consists of 13 residues. V lost 7 bases to trimming and J lost 5 bases; unmatched junction nucleotides: 2. Germline V CDR1 and CDR2: MNHEY, SVGAGI.

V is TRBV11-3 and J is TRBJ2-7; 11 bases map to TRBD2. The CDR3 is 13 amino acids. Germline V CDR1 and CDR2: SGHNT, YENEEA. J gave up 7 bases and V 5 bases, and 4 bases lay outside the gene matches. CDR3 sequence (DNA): TGTGCCAGCAGCCATGGACTAGCGGGTGAGCAGTACTTC. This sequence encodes CASSHGLAGEQYF.

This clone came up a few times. The DNA of the CDR3 is TGCGCCAGCAGCTTGGCCGGGTTCTCAGCCCTCCACTTT. This translates into CASSLAGFSALHF. This chain links TRBV5-1 with TRBJ1-6; D ambiguous. The germline V and J ends were trimmed by 0 bases and 14 bases, with 12 bases remaining between them. Germline V lookup: CDR1 SGHRS, CDR2 YFSETQ. CDR3 length: 13 residues.

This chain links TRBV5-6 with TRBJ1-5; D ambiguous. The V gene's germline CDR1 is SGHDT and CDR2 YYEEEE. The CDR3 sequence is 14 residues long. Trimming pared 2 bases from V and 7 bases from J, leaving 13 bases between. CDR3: CASSFSGIGQPQHF. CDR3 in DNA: TGTGCCAGCAGCTTTTCCGGAATAGGACAGCCCCAGCATTTT.